This T cell receptor beta chain was identified during a study of blood T cell repertoires in COVID-19 (dated by TCRdb to about 2020). General notes on the study: Samples from collaborators originated in the United States, Italy and Spain and spanned both the acute and convalescent phases of COVID-19. Where available, HLA class I and class II types were taken from metadata supplied by the sample provider and were not determined by assay-based typing. The repertoires were made available in a free public database intended to serve as a resource for research on the immune response to SARS-CoV-2. Samples were obtained from the ongoing ImmuneRACE study (first 160 participants) and from 1,254 subjects provided by 6 global collaborators. Subjects who had been exposed to COVID-19, were actively infected with it, or had recovered from it provided the deeply sampled blood TCRbeta repertoires that made up the dataset. Nearly every sample came with metadata listing a de-identified subject ID, COVID-19 status, age in years and sex. The prospective study material was composed of cDNA or gDNA derived from T cells, B-cell-depleted T cells, or PBMCs. Results the study describes overall, beyond this receptor: Clinical and demographic metadata were provided uncurated, with the amount varying by source and participant.

The germline V gene yields SGHTA for CDR1 and FQGNSA for CDR2. V is shortened by 5 bases, J by 5 bases, and the region joining them spans 18 bases. Its CDR3 holds 15 amino acids, cysteine through phenylalanine. Just CDR3 DNA is preserved here, 45 bases in frame from base 1. Each collaborating institution followed its own protocols to collect whole blood in K2EDTA tubes. For TCRbeta analysis, collaborators shipped samples as frozen whole blood, isolated PBMCs, or DNA extracted from either of those sample types. This clone was seen once. Its antigen is currently not known. The record has no base qualities; no much larger clone is one base away. TCRbeta CDR3 regions were amplified from genomic DNA using the immunoSEQ Assay, a bias-controlled multiplex PCR. Per the source publication's procedure: Nucleated cell counts per sample were estimated from amplification of reference gene primers within the assay. To quantify the absolute abundance of each unique TCRbeta CDR3 rearrangement, sequence reads were collapsed and filtered. For each sample, productive Simpson clonality was calculated by taking the square root of Simpson's diversity index across productive rearrangements. TCRdb retrieved this table from immuneACCESS and kept in-frame rearrangements only. Not all clones are present; in checked studies, unresolved V genes account for under half, and no reason is known for the remainder. Clonal size and the V and J genes are those of that table, whereas D and trimming came from the DNA. The sample records 90,000 to 150,000 clones, about 83% of which are singletons. The ten largest clonotypes hold around 6.6% of the sample.

This receptor was obtained from a man aged 65 to 79 with acute or convalescent COVID-19. The specimen was peripheral blood. The V and J genes are TRBV7-2 and TRBJ2-5; D gene: possibly TRBD1, on 6 matching bases. The nucleotide sequence is given as TGTGCCAGCAGCACCAACAGGGAAATCGGGGAGACCCAGTACTTC. The encoded protein is CASSTNREIGETQYF.